This entry describes one T cell receptor beta chain. The antigen remains undetermined. The data stem from a study of OX40 agonist ivuxolimab in advanced cancers. Across the whole study: Ivuxolimab is a fully human IgG2 antibody that activates OX40 (CD134). People in dose escalation had one of these cancers: hepatocellular carcinoma, melanoma, renal cell or head and neck cancer. Overall study findings and caveats: Expanded clones were, on average, more numerous among CD8+ T cells than CD4+.

Autoimmune disease history or systemic immunosuppression barred patients. The protocol was immunoSEQ multiplex PCR, while the TCRdb copy is restricted to in-frame clones and leaves out a portion. The repertoire consists of approximately 38,000 clones, with approximately 87% occurring once and the leading ten covering 25% to 40%. J lost 5 bases, V lost 5 bases, and 7 bases had no gene match. The CDR3 totals 16 residues. The germline CDR1 and CDR2 sequences are SGHTA and FQGNSA. The rearrangement links TRBV7-2 to TRBJ2-2; 11 nucleotides match TRBD2. Sequenced material: CD4+ or CD8+ T cells sorted from blood, taken in a trial of the OX40 agonist ivuxolimab. The TCR was taken from an adult with an advanced solid tumor such as melanoma, head and neck, liver or kidney cancer. The DNA for the CDR3 is TGTGCCAGCAGCCCCCGGACTAGCGGGCGGACCGGGGAGCTGTTTTTT. It encodes CASSPRTSGRTGELFF.